This record concerns one TCR beta chain sequence. The data belong to a study of T cells expressing NK-cell markers. TCRdb reanalyzed the 5' RACE reads, giving one entry per CDR3 protein sequence and no DNA. This repertoire includes about 450,000 distinct CDR3 sequences. The sequencing input was blood T cells: a sorted CD56 or NKG2C T cell subset, CD4+ or CD8+ T cells, or bulk PBMC T cells (not recorded which). The clonotype originates from a woman aged 18 to 69 in good health.

The CDR3 here is CASSLADLSSYNSPLHF. The rearrangement uses TRBV7-6 and TRBJ1-6. Germline loops: CDR1 SGHVS, CDR2 FNYEAQ. This CDR3 spans 17 amino acids.